The 16 T cell receptor beta chains below come from one sample, sequenced in a study of blood T cell repertoires in COVID-19. Libraries were prepared by immunoSEQ multiplex PCR; TCRdb keeps only in-frame clonotypes and omits some of them. The data show almost 400,000 clones, with roughly 86% seen just once and about 2% held by the top ten. Sequencing input: peripheral blood. The source of these receptors is an older woman with COVID-19, enrolled during active disease.

The chain joins TRBV7-8 to TRBJ2-7; perhaps TRBD2 as D (6 bases). The CDR3 has 13 residues. With 0 bases removed from V and 6 bases from J, the gap between germline ends came to 9 bases. The germline gives CDR1 SGHVS, CDR2 FQNEAQ. The CDR3 loop is CASSLAGGAEQYF. DNA for the CDR3: TGTGCCAGCAGCTTAGCCGGAGGGGCCGAGCAGTACTTC.

The chain has TRBV18 and TRBJ1-1; unclear D gene. From germline, CDR1 is KGHSH and CDR2 LQKENI. V lost 5 bases and J lost 1, with 5 bases in between. The CDR3 extends over 12 amino acids. CDR3 nucleotide sequence: TGTGCCAGCTCAGGAGGGAACACTGAAGCTTTCTTT. It specifies CASSGGNTEAFF.

The rearrangement links TRBV7-3 to TRBJ1-2, with 7 bases fitting TRBD1. V was pared by 5 bases and J by 7 bases, with 13 bases of the junction left unmatched. The CDR3 has 15 residues. Germline CDR1 reads SGHTA; CDR2 reads FQGTGA. The CDR3 DNA is TGTGCCAGCAGCCACTACAATCAGGGGGGCGGTGGCTACACCTTC. Residues: CASSHYNQGGGGYTF.

This chain uses TRBV5-1 with TRBJ1-3; no clear D. V lost 4 bases, J lost 0 bases, and 8 bases lay in between. CDR1 is SGHRS, CDR2 YFSETQ, per germline. The CDR3 length is 14 residues. The CDR3 nucleotides read TGCGCCAGCAGCCCTATGATCTCTGGAAACACCATATATTTT. Amino acid sequence: CASSPMISGNTIYF. Variable domain in full (rest from reference TRBV5-1 and TRBJ1-3): KAGVTQTPRYLIKTRGQQVTLSCSPISGHRSVSWYQQTPGQGLQFLFEYFSETQRNKGNFPGRFSGRQFSNSRSEMNVSTLELGDSALYLCASSPMISGNTIYFGEGSWLTVV.

Only a few counts were recorded for this clone. The V and J genes are TRBV5-1 and TRBJ2-3; TRBD2 matches 12 bases. The trim removed 0 bases at V and 0 bases at J, leaving 2 bases unmatched. Germline V gene data show CDR1 as SGHRS and CDR2 as YFSETQ. The CDR3 is 17 amino acids. CDR3 region: CASSLVLAGGSTDTQYF. The CDR3 DNA sequence: TGCGCCAGCAGCTTGGTACTAGCGGGGGGAAGCACAGATACGCAGTATTTT. The complete variable domain, with remaining parts taken from reference TRBV5-1 and TRBJ2-3, reads KAGVTQTPRYLIKTRGQQVTLSCSPISGHRSVSWYQQTPGQGLQFLFEYFSETQRNKGNFPGRFSGRQFSNSRSEMNVSTLELGDSALYLCASSLVLAGGSTDTQYFGPGTRLTVL.

The chain employs TRBV16 and TRBJ1-6; 10 nucleotides line up with TRBD1. CDR3 size: 16 residues. J lost 10 bases, V lost 4 bases, and 10 bases had no gene match. Germline V gene lookup returns CDR1 KGHSY and CDR2 FQNENV. The CDR3 sequence is CASSPQWGQGNSPLHF. The DNA for the CDR3 is TGTGCCAGCAGCCCCCAATGGGGACAGGGGAACTCACCCCTCCACTTT.

This chain joins TRBV6-6 and TRBJ2-3; the match to TRBD1 covers 7 bases. Germline assignment: CDR1 MNHNY and CDR2 SVGAGI (reference sequence). Germline trimming cut 2 bases from V and 1 base from J; bases unmatched to any gene: 3. The CDR3 loop spans 15 amino acids. CDR3: CASSYRQGGTDTQYF. As DNA, the CDR3 is TGTGCCAGCAGTTACCGGCAGGGGGGCACAGATACGCAGTATTTT.

The V gene is TRBV28, the J gene TRBJ2-7; 9 nucleotides line up with TRBD2. The CDR3 has 15 residues. J was trimmed by 2 bases and V by 4 bases; bases with no gene match: 6. The germline V gene has CDR1 MDHEN and CDR2 SYDVKM. For the CDR3, the DNA is TGTGCCAGCAGTTCCCCCGCTAGCGGGACCTACGAGCAGTACTTC. Its protein product is CASSSPASGTYEQYF.

This clone was recorded once. The chain carries TRBV5-8 and TRBJ1-4; D not certain. Looked up from germline, CDR1 is SGHTS and CDR2 is YDEGEE. This CDR3 is 17 amino acids long. The V end was cut by 0 bases, the J end by 0 bases, with 12 bases between. CDR3 in DNA: TGTGCCAGCAGCTTGGGGTCACCGGTCCCAACTAATGAAAAACTGTTTTTT. It codes for CASSLGSPVPTNEKLFF.

The J gene is TRBJ2-3, the V gene TRBV5-1, with D maybe TRBD2 (5 bases). This CDR3 is built from 15 residues. V shed 0 bases and J shed 3 bases, with 11 bases lying between them. In germline, CDR1 is SGHRS, CDR2 YFSETQ. The CDR3 bases are TGCGCCAGCAGCTTGGGAGGGAGTGGGACAGATACGCAGTATTTT. Translated, it gives CASSLGGSGTDTQYF.

The chain links TRBV7-9 to TRBJ1-5, with TRBD1 matching 7 bases. Unmatched junction bases numbered 4, after V lost 3 bases and J lost 5 bases. The CDR3 runs to 14 residues. CDR1 and CDR2 (germline): SEHNR, FQNEAQ (reference sequence). Here the CDR3 reads CASSFQGEDQPQHF. For the CDR3, the DNA is TGTGCCAGCAGCTTTCAGGGGGAGGATCAGCCCCAGCATTTT.

This chain connects TRBV12-3 or TRBV12-4 to TRBJ1-1; D possibly corresponds to TRBD1 (6 bases). The CDR3 is made up of 13 amino acids. The ends were cut back, 6 bases at V and 4 bases at J, with 12 bases in the middle. The CDR3 DNA is TGTGCCAGCAGCCTGACAGGAAGCACTGAAGCTTTCTTT. This translates into CASSLTGSTEAFF.

J is TRBJ2-3 and V is TRBV19; D gene ambiguous. This CDR3 spans 12 amino acids. Germline loops: CDR1 LNHDA, CDR2 SQIVND (reference sequence). V dropped 3 bases and J dropped 8 bases, with 9 bases sitting between them. CDR3: CASSMKRGTQYF. CDR3 bases: TGTGCCAGTAGTATGAAGCGTGGTACGCAGTATTTT.

V usage is TRBV20-1 and J usage is TRBJ1-2; tentative D call: TRBD1 (5 bases). The CDR3 runs 11 residues. Germline assignment: CDR1 DFQATT and CDR2 SNEGSKA (reference sequence). Trimming took 5 bases from V and 4 from J, leaving 8 bases between them. For the CDR3, the DNA is TGCAGTGCTGGCAGGGCCTATGGCTACACCTTC. It encodes CSAGRAYGYTF.

This chain connects TRBV7-2 to TRBJ1-3; tentatively, D is TRBD1 (5 bases). V was clipped by 3 bases and J by 2 bases, with 14 bases between them. This CDR3 spans 16 amino acids. CDR1 is SGHTA, CDR2 FQGNSA, per germline. The CDR3 spells CASSFGGGGPGNTIYF. For the CDR3, the DNA is TGTGCCAGCAGCTTCGGGGGGGGTGGACCTGGAAACACCATATATTTT.

This chain connects TRBV7-3 to TRBJ1-2; 9 positions match TRBD1. The germline gives CDR1 SGHTA, CDR2 FQGTGA. With V trimmed by 1 base and J by 2 bases, 14 bases remained unmatched. This CDR3 contains 19 residues. CDR3 in DNA: TGTGCCAGCAGCTTAATTGGTCGGGGAAGCGGACAGGGGAACTATGGCTACACCTTC. The encoded protein is CASSLIGRGSGQGNYGYTF.